The 25 T cell receptor beta chains below all came from one sample that was sequenced in a study of T-cell memory formation after mild COVID-19. MiXCR, run by TCRdb on the 5' RACE reads, gives a single entry per CDR3 protein. The data show just over 300,000 distinct CDR3 sequences, 15% to 20% seen once. Sequenced sample: PBMCs or a T cell subset sorted from them (not recorded which). These receptors were collected from a man younger than 35 who had mild COVID-19 (a few samples of this study predate the infection). Cell type and time point are not known.

This clonotype turned up a few times. This sequence joins TRBV5-1 and TRBJ2-3; 9 bases map to TRBD1. The CDR3 has 15 amino acids. Germline CDR1 is SGHRS and CDR2 is YFSETQ. V dropped 3 bases and J dropped 1; count of bases not matched to a gene: 3. The CDR3 nucleotides are TGCGCCAGCAGCTGGACAGGGGCGGGCACAGATACGCAGTATTTT. Translating gives CASSWTGAGTDTQYF. The variable domain in full, completed from reference TRBV5-1 and TRBJ2-3, reads KAGVTQTPRYLIKTRGQQVTLSCSPISGHRSVSWYQQTPGQGLQFLFEYFSETQRNKGNFPGRFSGRQFSNSRSEMNVSTLELGDSALYLCASSWTGAGTDTQYFGPGTRLTVL.

The chain combines TRBV9 with TRBJ1-1; TRBD1 matches at 8 bases. Germline CDR1 SGDLS, CDR2 YYNGEE. There are 15 residues in the CDR3. The V gene end was trimmed by 0 bases and the J gene end by 8 bases; junction bases not matched to a gene: 9. The CDR3 sequence is CASSVVGQGLGEAFF. The CDR3 nucleotides are TGTGCCAGCAGCGTAGTAGGACAGGGCCTTGGCGAAGCTTTCTTT.

This clonotype was seen only a few times. The V gene is TRBV5-4, the J gene TRBJ1-3, with 7 bases identical to TRBD1. The CDR3 has 15 residues. Germline V lookup: CDR1 SGHNT, CDR2 YYREEE (reference sequence). The ends lost 4 bases at V and 3 bases at J; junction bases unmatched: 7. CDR3 coding DNA: TGTGCCAGCAGCACCGGGACAGCTTTTGGAAACACCATATATTTT. Amino acids: CASSTGTAFGNTIYF.

V usage is TRBV29-1 and J usage is TRBJ1-2; a possible D gene is TRBD1 (6 bases). The germline CDR1 and CDR2 sequences are SQVTM and ANQGSEA. CDR3 length equals 14 residues. Deletions cut 4 bases from V and 5 bases from J, with 17 bases between. The CDR3 protein is CSVVGQGMGYGYTF. The CDR3 coding sequence is TGCAGCGTTGTTGGCCAGGGGATGGGGTATGGCTACACCTTC.

The chain recombines TRBV28 with TRBJ2-3; 9 nucleotides match TRBD1. Germline lookup yields CDR1 MDHEN and CDR2 SYDVKM. The CDR3 length is 18 residues. V was pared by 4 bases and J by 4 bases, with 15 bases of the junction left unmatched. For the CDR3, the DNA is TGTGCCAGCAGTTCTCCGGGACAGGGATATCCGGGGGCAGATACGCAGTATTTT. Amino acid sequence: CASSSPGQGYPGADTQYF.

The chain employs TRBV20-1 and TRBJ2-2, with a tentative D call TRBD1 (5 bases). This CDR3 is built from 16 residues. Trimming cost V 6 bases and J 0 bases, with 17 bases left between them. Germline V gene data show CDR1 as DFQATT and CDR2 as SNEGSKA (reference sequence). The CDR3 nucleotides read TGCAGTGCCCAATCCGCAGGGAAAGCGAACACCGGGGAGCTGTTTTTT. It is translated as CSAQSAGKANTGELFF.

This chain links TRBV6-2 or TRBV6-3 with TRBJ2-7; no clear D. V gave up 5 bases and J gave up 3 bases, with 2 bases separating them. The CDR3 consists of 10 residues. The V gene's germline CDR1 is MNHEY and CDR2 SVGEGT. This CDR3 is CASSDYEQYF. The CDR3 region has the DNA TGTGCCAGCAGTGACTACGAGCAGTACTTC.

The V call is TRBV6-8, the J call TRBJ2-7; no reliable D call. CDR3 size: 12 residues. V gave up 6 bases and J gave up 5 bases, with 11 bases separating them. Germline V CDR1 and CDR2: MNHGY, SAAAGT. For the CDR3, the DNA is TGTGCCAGCAGCCCACACCACCACGAGCAGTACTTC. It specifies CASSPHHHEQYF.

This clonotype was recorded many times. J is TRBJ2-7 and V is TRBV29-1, with a possible D match to TRBD2 (7 bases). The CDR3 is made up of 14 amino acids. The germline CDR1 and CDR2 sequences are SQVTM and ANQGSEA. V lost 4 bases and J lost 4, with 17 bases in between. CDR3 sequence reads: CSVVPAGASYEQYF. The CDR3 nucleotides read TGCAGCGTTGTCCCTGCGGGGGCGAGTTACGAGCAGTACTTC.

This clonotype came up a few times. J is TRBJ1-1 and V is TRBV7-9; 7 bases are a match to TRBD1. The CDR3 runs 14 residues. Per the germline V gene, CDR1 is SEHNR and CDR2 is FQNEAQ (reference sequence). The V segment lost 4 bases and the J segment 2 bases; nucleotides outside the gene matches: 4. CDR3 protein: CASSSDRTNTEAFF. The CDR3 DNA sequence: TGTGCCAGCAGCTCGGACAGGACTAACACTGAAGCTTTCTTT.

The sample holds a few counts of this clonotype. The rearrangement links TRBV21-1 to TRBJ2-1; the table's D gene call, TRBD2, was not cross checked with the DNA. TRBV21-1 is shown as a pseudogene. CDR3 size: 15 residues. CDR3 in amino acids: CASSMRTSNFNEQFF. The DNA of the CDR3 is TGTGCCAGCAGCATGAGGACTAGCAATTTCAATGAGCAGTTCTTT.

This sequence joins TRBV5-1 and TRBJ1-6, with D possibly TRBD1 on 5 matching bases. Germline values: CDR1 SGHRS, CDR2 YFSETQ. V was shortened by 4 bases and J by 8 bases, with 13 bases between the two germline ends. The CDR3 is 14 residues long. CDR3: CASSPQLRDSPLHF. CDR3 nucleotides: TGCGCCAGCAGCCCACAACTCAGGGATTCACCCCTCCACTTT. Complete variable domain (other parts from reference TRBV5-1 and TRBJ1-6): KAGVTQTPRYLIKTRGQQVTLSCSPISGHRSVSWYQQTPGQGLQFLFEYFSETQRNKGNFPGRFSGRQFSNSRSEMNVSTLELGDSALYLCASSPQLRDSPLHFGNGTRLTVT.

The chain combines TRBV2 with TRBJ2-5, with 8 bases lining up with TRBD1. After removal of 5 bases from V and 4 bases from J, the junction contained 9 bases not matched to a gene. The germline gives CDR1 SNHLY, CDR2 FYNNEI. The CDR3 runs 15 residues. CDR3 bases: TGTGCCAGCAGTCAAGAAGGGACAGGAGGAGAGACCCAGTACTTC. It encodes CASSQEGTGGETQYF.

This clonotype was detected ten times or more. V is TRBV12-3 or TRBV12-4 and J is TRBJ1-3; D is perhaps TRBD1 (5 bases). There are 15 residues in the CDR3. V was trimmed by 6 bases and J by 3 bases, leaving 15 bases between them. Here the CDR3 reads CASSPQRGVGNTIYF. The CDR3 coding sequence is TGTGCCAGCAGCCCCCAGAGGGGAGTTGGAAACACCATATATTTT.

This rearrangement joins TRBV5-5 to TRBJ2-3, with D possibly being TRBD2 (5 bases). Trimming took 3 bases from V and 5 from J, leaving 13 bases between them. The CDR3 is 14 residues long. The germline V gene has CDR1 SGHKS and CDR2 YYEKEE (reference sequence). The CDR3 loop reads CASSSPGRGDTQYF. CDR3 bases: TGTGCCAGCAGCTCACCCGGTCGGGGAGATACGCAGTATTTT.

This clonotype has only a few counts. This sequence joins TRBV20-1 and TRBJ2-1; D is ambiguous. Trimming shortened V by 1 base and J by 10 bases, and 23 bases separated the two germline ends. The germline V gene encodes CDR1 DFQATT and CDR2 SNEGSKA (reference sequence). This CDR3 contains 16 residues. The CDR3 protein is CSARVPRWVGNWEQFF. CDR3 DNA: TGCAGTGCTAGAGTCCCTAGGTGGGTTGGTAATTGGGAGCAGTTCTTC.

The chain carries TRBV7-2 and TRBJ2-1; D may be TRBD2 (5 bases). Trimming left V 2 bases short and J 9 bases short, with 8 bases between. The germline V gene has CDR1 SGHTA and CDR2 FQGNSA. This CDR3 comprises 12 residues. The CDR3 sequence is CASSLTGSEQFF. CDR3 nucleotide sequence: TGTGCCAGCAGCTTAACGGGAAGTGAGCAGTTCTTC.

This clonotype was counted a few times. This chain connects TRBV5-1 to TRBJ2-1; tentative D call: TRBD1 (6 bases). V gave up 4 bases and J gave up 7 bases, with 12 bases separating them. Germline-derived CDR1 and CDR2 are SGHRS and YFSETQ. CDR3 length: 13 amino acids. The CDR3 loop is CASSPQGHNEQFF. The CDR3 bases are TGCGCCAGCAGCCCGCAGGGGCATAATGAGCAGTTCTTC. The variable domain in full, completed from reference TRBV5-1 and TRBJ2-1, reads KAGVTQTPRYLIKTRGQQVTLSCSPISGHRSVSWYQQTPGQGLQFLFEYFSETQRNKGNFPGRFSGRQFSNSRSEMNVSTLELGDSALYLCASSPQGHNEQFFGPGTRLTVL.

This clonotype was seen a few times. The chain carries TRBV3-1 and TRBJ1-1; perhaps TRBD1 as D (6 bases). Germline V gene lookup returns CDR1 LGHDT and CDR2 YNNKEL (reference sequence). This CDR3 contains 14 residues. The V gene lost 1 base and the J gene lost 8 bases, with 14 bases spanning the gap. The CDR3: CASSQVDYRAEAFF. The CDR3 nucleotides are TGTGCCAGCAGCCAAGTGGATTACAGGGCGGAAGCTTTCTTT.

This clonotype was detected only a few times. The chain is built from TRBV7-3 and TRBJ1-1; no definite D call. There are 14 residues in the CDR3. Trimming shortened V by 5 bases and J by 1 base, and 11 bases separated the two germline ends. Looked up from germline, CDR1 is SGHTA and CDR2 is FQGTGA. The CDR3 sequence: CASSPPGQNTEAFF. In nucleotides, the CDR3 is TGTGCCAGCAGCCCACCTGGTCAGAACACTGAAGCTTTCTTT.

The gene calls are TRBV5-1 and TRBJ2-7; 7 nucleotides line up with TRBD1. This CDR3 contains 15 residues. Germline values: CDR1 SGHRS, CDR2 YFSETQ. The junction had 12 bases not matched to a gene; V was cut back by 3 bases and J by 6 bases. For the CDR3, the DNA is TGCGCCAGCAGCTCCTTTCCGGGACAGAAAGGCGAGCAGTACGTC. Amino acids: CASSSFPGQKGEQYV.

The rearrangement joins TRBV7-8 to TRBJ2-3; D tentatively fits TRBD1 or TRBD2 (5 bases each). CDR1 is SGHVS, CDR2 FQNEAQ, per germline. The CDR3 loop spans 16 amino acids. V lost 1 base to trimming and J lost 4 bases, with 15 bases between them. CDR3 sequence (DNA): TGTGCCAGCAGCTTAGGTTCGGGGCTAGAGGCAGATACGCAGTATTTT. Translation: CASSLGSGLEADTQYF.

V gene TRBV3-1 combines with J gene TRBJ2-3; perhaps TRBD2 as D (5 bases). The CDR3 is 14 residues long. The ends were cut back, 1 base at V and 7 bases at J, with 12 bases in the middle. Germline-derived CDR1 and CDR2 are LGHDT and YNNKEL (reference sequence). CDR3 nucleotide sequence: TGTGCCAGCAGCCAAGCGGAGGCCGTATATACGCAGTATTTT. Its protein product is CASSQAEAVYTQYF.

This clonotype was observed a few times. This chain joins TRBV10-3 and TRBJ1-1; no clear D gene. Germline loops: CDR1 ENHRY, CDR2 SYGVKD. This CDR3 comprises 15 residues. Trimming took off 7 bases at V and 0 bases at J, with 15 bases between the two ends. The CDR3 DNA reads TGTGCCATCACCCCCCCGGGGTCCATGAACACTGAAGCTTTCTTT. Translated, it gives CAITPPGSMNTEAFF.

The chain carries TRBV5-1 and TRBJ2-7, with 8 bases aligning to TRBD2. CDR1 and CDR2 from the germline V gene are SGHRS and YFSETQ. The CDR3 is 13 residues long. Unmatched junction bases numbered 4, after V lost 3 bases and J lost 5 bases. CDR3 in amino acids: CASSYSGVDEQYV. Here the CDR3 DNA reads TGCGCCAGCAGCTATAGCGGGGTAGACGAGCAGTACGTC.